The 16 T cell receptor beta chains listed next were all sequenced from one sample in a study of blood T cell repertoires in COVID-19. Generated by immunoSEQ multiplex PCR, the TCRdb table keeps only in-frame clones and is missing some. The sample lists 100,000 to 150,000 clones, approximately 82% occurring once. What was sequenced was peripheral blood. These receptors were collected from a man aged 40-50 years with active or convalescent COVID-19.

This chain joins TRBV25-1 and TRBJ1-1; D perhaps matches TRBD1 (6 bases). V was clipped by 7 bases and J by 1 base, with 7 bases between them. Looked up from germline, CDR1 is MGHDK and CDR2 is SYGVNS. The CDR3 has 12 residues. The CDR3 DNA reads as TGTGCCAGCAAACAGGGGAACACTGAAGCTTTCTTT. Translated, it gives CASKQGNTEAFF.

The chain links TRBV6-5 to TRBJ1-3, with a weak D call TRBD1 (6 bases). Germline V CDR1 and CDR2: MNHEY, SVGAGI. The CDR3 runs 15 residues. Trimming took 6 bases from V and 4 from J, leaving 16 bases between them. As DNA, the CDR3 is TGTGCCAGCAGGCAAGGGGGGGAGCACGGAAACACCATATATTTT. It translates to CASRQGGEHGNTIYF.

The chain couples TRBV18 to TRBJ2-4; 8 bases map to TRBD1. Germline-derived CDR1 and CDR2 are KGHSH and LQKENI. After removal of 3 bases from V and 8 bases from J, the junction contained 3 bases not matched to a gene. CDR3 length: 13 amino acids. The CDR3 DNA reads TGTGCCAGCTCACCGGACAGGGCTGACATTCAGTACTTC. This codes for CASSPDRADIQYF.

The V gene is TRBV5-1, the J gene TRBJ1-2; D is uncertain. The V gene's germline CDR1 is SGHRS and CDR2 YFSETQ. This CDR3 spans 14 amino acids. V was pared by 3 bases and J by 6 bases, with 15 bases between. The CDR3 region is CASSSPDSTNGYTF. CDR3 nucleotide sequence: TGCGCCAGCAGCTCGCCGGACTCGACCAATGGCTACACCTTC.

This chain links TRBV5-4 with TRBJ2-1; 7 bases fit TRBD2. The CDR3 length is 17 residues. Germline CDR1 and CDR2: SGHNT and YYREEE (reference sequence). V shed 0 bases and J 0 bases; nucleotides not matched to a gene: 6. In DNA form, the CDR3 reads TGTGCCAGCAGCTTGGGCGGACTAGGGAGCTCCTACAATGAGCAGTTCTTC. Its translation is CASSLGGLGSSYNEQFF.

This rearrangement joins TRBV3-1 (or the pseudogene TRBV3-2) to TRBJ1-4, with a possible D match to TRBD1 (6 bases). Trimming pared 1 base from V and 0 bases from J, leaving 15 bases between. Germline lookup yields CDR1 LGHDT and CDR2 YNNKEL (reference sequence). The CDR3 loop spans 18 amino acids. The CDR3 DNA follows: TGTGCCAGCAGCCAAGGGGGCAGGGGAAGGGCAACTAATGAAAAACTGTTTTTT. Its protein is CASSQGGRGRATNEKLFF.

The chain is built from TRBV9 and TRBJ1-6; 7 nucleotides agree with TRBD1. Trimming at V came to 4 bases and at J to 6 bases, leaving 10 bases not matched to a gene. Germline CDR1 SGDLS, CDR2 YYNGEE. CDR3 length: 16 residues. The CDR3 is CASSPRQGLGNSPLHF. The DNA for the CDR3 is TGTGCCAGCAGCCCGAGACAGGGTTTAGGTAATTCACCCCTCCACTTT.

V usage is TRBV19 and J usage is TRBJ1-5; a possible D gene is TRBD1 (6 bases). The V gene's germline CDR1 is LNHDA and CDR2 SQIVND (reference sequence). Trimming shortened V by 6 bases and J by 2 bases, and 11 bases separated the two germline ends. The CDR3 spans 14 residues. In DNA form, the CDR3 reads TGTGCCAGTAGGCCGCCAGGGGGCAATCAGCCCCAGCATTTT. As protein: CASRPPGGNQPQHF.

This clone was counted between two and nine times. The chain is built from TRBV4-2 and TRBJ1-6, with D uncertain. V lost 0 bases, J lost 8 bases, and 17 bases lay in between. The germline gives CDR1 LGHNA, CDR2 YNFKEQ. This CDR3 spans 17 amino acids. CDR3: CASSQDMSSARYSPLHF. DNA of the CDR3: TGTGCCAGCAGCCAAGATATGTCGAGCGCCAGATATTCACCCCTCCACTTT.

The chain uses TRBV7-2 and TRBJ1-4, with D tentatively TRBD1 (6 bases). The V end lost 0 bases, the J end lost 5 bases, and 7 bases lay between the germline ends. The V gene's germline CDR1 is SGHTA and CDR2 FQGNSA. The CDR3 is 14 amino acids. CDR3 sequence reads: CASSLAGTNEKLFF. The CDR3, as DNA: TGTGCCAGCAGCTTAGCGGGGACAAATGAAAAACTGTTTTTT.

The gene calls are TRBV9 and TRBJ2-7; the D gene is possibly TRBD1 (6 bases). V lost 4 bases, J lost 5 bases, and 13 bases lay in between. The CDR3 covers 13 residues. Germline lookup yields CDR1 SGDLS and CDR2 YYNGEE. CDR3 region: CASSPQGSHEQYF. In DNA form, the CDR3 reads TGTGCCAGCAGCCCACAGGGTTCCCACGAGCAGTACTTC.

This chain uses TRBV10-1 with TRBJ2-7; tentatively, D is TRBD2 (6 bases). V was pared by 0 bases and J by 1 base, with 10 bases between. CDR3 size: 15 residues. Per the germline V gene, CDR1 is WNHNN and CDR2 is SYGVQD (reference sequence). The CDR3 DNA follows: TGCGCCAGCAGTGAGTCGGCCGCGGGGTCCTACGAGCAGTACTTC. Protein: CASSESAAGSYEQYF.

The chain joins TRBV9 to TRBJ2-3; 7 nucleotides align to TRBD2. This CDR3 contains 15 residues. V shed 3 bases, J shed 2 bases, and the junction held 6 bases outside the gene matches. Germline assignment: CDR1 SGDLS and CDR2 YYNGEE. CDR3 protein: CASSDRDYATDTQYF. Here the CDR3 DNA reads TGTGCCAGCAGCGATCGGGACTACGCCACAGATACGCAGTATTTT.

This clone came up once. The rearrangement joins TRBV5-6 to TRBJ2-1; 7 bases map to TRBD2. The CDR3 is 12 residues long. From germline, CDR1 is SGHDT and CDR2 YYEEEE. The junction had 1 base not matched to a gene; V was cut back by 5 bases and J by 5 bases. CDR3 sequence: CASSAGDNEQFF. The DNA of the CDR3 is TGTGCCAGCAGTGCGGGGGACAATGAGCAGTTCTTC.

V usage is TRBV5-4 and J usage is TRBJ2-2, with no clear D. CDR1 and CDR2 from the germline V gene are SGHNT and YYREEE (reference sequence). The length of the CDR3 is 14 residues. V lost 0 bases and J 8 bases, leaving 11 bases between the germline ends. CDR3 protein: CASSLGGQAGELFF. Here the CDR3 DNA reads TGTGCCAGCAGCTTGGGTGGCCAAGCGGGGGAGCTGTTTTTT.

This clone was counted a few times. The chain is built from TRBV10-1 and TRBJ2-1; 10 bases align to TRBD2. The ends lost 4 bases at V and 2 bases at J; junction bases unmatched: 2. Germline CDR1 and CDR2: WNHNN and SYGVQD (reference sequence). The CDR3 is made up of 15 amino acids. In DNA, the CDR3 is TGCGCCAGCAGTGGTACTAGCGGGACCTACAATGAGCAGTTCTTC. It is translated as CASSGTSGTYNEQFF.